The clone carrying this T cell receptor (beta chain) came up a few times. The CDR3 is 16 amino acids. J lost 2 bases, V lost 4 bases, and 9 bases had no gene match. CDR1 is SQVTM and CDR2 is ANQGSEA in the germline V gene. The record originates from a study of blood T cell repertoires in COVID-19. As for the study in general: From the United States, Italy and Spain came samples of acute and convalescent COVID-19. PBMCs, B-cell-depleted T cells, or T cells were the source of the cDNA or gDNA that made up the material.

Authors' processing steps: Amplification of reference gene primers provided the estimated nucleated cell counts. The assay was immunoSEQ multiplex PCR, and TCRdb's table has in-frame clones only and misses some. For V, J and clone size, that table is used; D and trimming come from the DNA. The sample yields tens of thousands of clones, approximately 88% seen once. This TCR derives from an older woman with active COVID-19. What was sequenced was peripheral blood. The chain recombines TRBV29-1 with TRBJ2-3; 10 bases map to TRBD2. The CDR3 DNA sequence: TGCAGCGTTGGTGGTACTAGCGGGGAATACACAGATACGCAGTATTTT. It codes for CSVGGTSGEYTDTQYF.